The 22 T cell receptor beta chains listed next were all sequenced from one sample in a study of cytomegalovirus exposure and HLA in healthy donors. The data were produced by immunoSEQ multiplex PCR, yet TCRdb's version contains in-frame clones alone and is incomplete. Among 110,000 to 150,000 clones listed, approximately 84% were seen once. Material for sequencing was PBMCs. Every receptor here comes from a woman aged 25 to 39 in good health and CMV-seronegative.

This clone has a handful of counts. V usage is TRBV5-4 and J usage is TRBJ2-7, with D unclear. V lost 0 bases, J lost 7 bases, and 8 bases lay in between. Germline-derived CDR1 and CDR2 are SGHNT and YYREEE (reference sequence). The CDR3 runs 12 residues. CDR3 in amino acids: CASSLDVGEQYF. As DNA, the CDR3 is TGTGCCAGCAGCTTGGATGTCGGTGAGCAGTACTTC.

The chain has TRBV6-1 and TRBJ2-7; tentative D call: TRBD2 (6 bases). The germline V and J ends were trimmed by 4 bases and 7 bases, with 20 bases remaining between them. Germline V gene lookup returns CDR1 MNHNS and CDR2 SASEGT. This CDR3 region has 15 residues. This CDR3 reads CASSGRSGRGREQYF. DNA of the CDR3: TGTGCCAGCAGTGGCCGAAGCGGAAGAGGGAGGGAGCAGTACTTC.

V usage is TRBV5-8 and J usage is TRBJ1-6; maybe TRBD1 (6 bases). The V gene's germline CDR1 is SGHTS and CDR2 YDEGEE. V was shortened by 4 bases and J by 3 bases, with 11 bases between the two germline ends. CDR3 size: 15 residues. CDR3 sequence reads: CASSSDRIYNSPLHF. CDR3 nucleotide sequence: TGTGCCAGCAGCAGCGACAGGATCTATAATTCACCCCTCCACTTT. The full variable domain, its missing parts supplied by reference TRBV5-8 and TRBJ1-6, is EAGVTQSPTHLIKTRGQQATLRCSPISGHTSVYWYQQALGLGLQFLLWYDEGEERNRGNFPPRFSGRQFPNYSSELNVNALELEDSALYLCASSSDRIYNSPLHFGNGTRLTVT.

The J gene is TRBJ2-3, the V gene TRBV27; the D gene is possibly TRBD1 (6 bases). CDR1 is MNHEY, CDR2 SMNVEV, per germline (reference sequence). V gave up 3 bases and J gave up 7 bases, with 14 bases separating them. The CDR3 sequence is 14 residues long. The CDR3 protein is CASSFSQGSHTQYF. CDR3 DNA: TGTGCCAGCAGTTTCTCACAGGGAAGTCATACGCAGTATTTT.

The chain has TRBV29-1 and TRBJ2-7, with 9 bases lining up with TRBD1. Germline V gene data show CDR1 as SQVTM and CDR2 as ANQGSEA. V trimming: 5 bases; J trimming: 5 bases; junction bases outside the gene matches: 10. CDR3 length: 14 residues. CDR3 sequence reads: CSVLGQGTIHEQYF. The CDR3 DNA reads TGCAGCGTTCTAGGACAGGGGACCATCCACGAGCAGTACTTC.

This clone was found a few times. This chain uses TRBV21-1 with TRBJ1-3. TRBV21-1 is designated a pseudogene. The CDR3 has 14 residues. CDR3 nucleotide sequence: TGTGCCAGCAGCAAAGTTGGGTCCACTACTGCCATATATTTT. It translates to CASSKVGSTTAIYF.

The chain employs TRBV7-2 and TRBJ2-1, with TRBD2 matching over 7 bases. V shed 0 bases and J 2 bases; nucleotides not matched to a gene: 10. This CDR3 has 18 residues. Germline CDR1 and CDR2: SGHTA and FQGNSA. CDR3 sequence: CASSLASGDRGAYNEQFF. CDR3 in DNA: TGTGCCAGCAGCTTAGCGTCCGGTGACCGGGGGGCCTACAATGAGCAGTTCTTC.

The chain employs TRBV7-9 and TRBJ2-3, with D possibly being TRBD2 (6 bases). The CDR3 consists of 13 residues. The germline gives CDR1 SEHNR, CDR2 FQNEAQ (reference sequence). V gave up 5 bases and J gave up 4 bases, with 10 bases separating them. The CDR3 DNA follows: TGTGCCAGCAGCCCCGGGACTCCAGATACGCAGTATTTT. This sequence encodes CASSPGTPDTQYF.

This chain connects TRBV27 to TRBJ1-4; TRBD1 agrees at 8 bases. Per the germline V gene, CDR1 is MNHEY and CDR2 is SMNVEV (reference sequence). CDR3 length: 13 amino acids. V lost 6 bases and J lost 7; bases outside the gene matches: 4. The CDR3 reads CASSAGGREKLFF. Written as DNA, the CDR3 is TGTGCCAGCAGCGCAGGGGGCCGTGAAAAACTGTTTTTT.

This clone was seen once. This chain connects TRBV7-9 to TRBJ1-1; D possibly corresponds to TRBD1 (6 bases). CDR1 is SEHNR and CDR2 is FQNEAQ in the germline V gene (reference sequence). Trimming removed 5 bases from V and 4 bases from J, with 17 bases in between. The length of the CDR3 is 15 residues. This chain's CDR3 is CASSPGAGDGTEAFF. The CDR3 nucleotides read TGTGCCAGCAGCCCAGGGGCGGGGGATGGCACTGAAGCTTTCTTT.

This clone has just a few counts. This chain connects TRBV9 to TRBJ2-7, with D perhaps TRBD1 (6 bases). V shed 3 bases and J shed 1 base, with 8 bases lying between them. This CDR3 is built from 13 residues. Germline CDR1 SGDLS, CDR2 YYNGEE. The CDR3 sequence: CASSGGQSYEQYF. CDR3 sequence (DNA): TGTGCCAGCAGCGGAGGACAGTCCTACGAGCAGTACTTC.

V is TRBV7-2 and J is TRBJ1-2; tentatively, D is TRBD1 (5 bases). The germline gives CDR1 SGHTA, CDR2 FQGNSA. This CDR3 spans 15 amino acids. The V end lost 1 base, the J end lost 4 bases, and 13 bases lay between the germline ends. The CDR3 loop reads CASSLVQGIGYGYTF. In DNA form, the CDR3 reads TGTGCCAGCAGCTTAGTTCAGGGAATCGGCTATGGCTACACCTTC.

The V gene is TRBV4-3, the J gene TRBJ2-7, with D perhaps matching TRBD2 (5 bases). Germline V gene data show CDR1 as LGHNA and CDR2 as YSLEER. This CDR3 comprises 14 residues. Between the trimmed V and J ends, which lost 1 base and 2 bases, there was a span of 9 bases. The CDR3, as DNA: TGCGCCAGCAGCCAAGTGGACGGGGCCTACGAGCAGTACTTC. Its translation is CASSQVDGAYEQYF.

This clone appeared once. Other DNA sequences in the sample encode the same CDR3. This rearrangement joins TRBV19 to TRBJ2-7, with TRBD1 matching 10 bases. Germline values: CDR1 LNHDA, CDR2 SQIVND (reference sequence). The CDR3 loop spans 14 amino acids. The V and J ends lost 3 bases and 3 bases, in that order; junction bases with no gene match: 2. The CDR3 nucleotides read TGTGCCAGTAGTATCGGACAGGGGGTCTACGAGCAGTACTTC. Residues: CASSIGQGVYEQYF.

The DNA for the CDR3 is TGTGCCAGCAGACCTACAGGGGAAAATTCACCCCTCCACTTT. It yields the protein CASRPTGENSPLHF. The gene calls are TRBV7-9 and TRBJ1-6; 7 bases line up with TRBD1. V dropped 6 bases and J dropped 7; count of bases not matched to a gene: 6. This CDR3 is 14 amino acids long. Germline CDR1 is SEHNR and CDR2 is FQNEAQ (reference sequence).

This chain joins TRBV27 and TRBJ2-5; 13 bases align to TRBD2. V gave up 5 bases and J gave up 4 bases; unmatched junction bases: 13. CDR1 and CDR2 (germline): MNHEY, SMNVEV (reference sequence). The CDR3 totals 18 residues. The chain's CDR3 is CASSRGGKLAGGRETQYF. The CDR3 DNA follows: TGTGCCAGCAGTCGCGGCGGTAAACTAGCGGGGGGGCGAGAGACCCAGTACTTC.

The gene calls are TRBV18 and TRBJ2-5; D perhaps matches TRBD2 (7 bases). The CDR3 contains 17 residues. The V end lost 2 bases, the J end lost 1 base, and 17 bases lay between the germline ends. Germline CDR1 reads KGHSH; CDR2 reads LQKENI. CDR3 nucleotides: TGTGCCAGCTCACCAAGCGGGGCGTTCAGGGGCCAAGAGACCCAGTACTTC. Amino acid sequence: CASSPSGAFRGQETQYF.

The chain combines TRBV18 with TRBJ2-1; D is ambiguous. Germline loops: CDR1 KGHSH, CDR2 LQKENI. The CDR3 covers 17 residues. Trimming cost V 1 base and J 0 bases, with 13 bases left between them. The CDR3 DNA reads TGTGCCAGCTCACCACTGATACAGACCAGCTCCTACAATGAGCAGTTCTTC. Protein product: CASSPLIQTSSYNEQFF.

This clone appeared a single time. The chain recombines TRBV27 with TRBJ2-3; 9 nucleotides match TRBD2. The V gene's germline CDR1 is MNHEY and CDR2 SMNVEV (reference sequence). This CDR3 contains 17 residues. V lost 5 bases to trimming and J lost 9 bases; unmatched junction nucleotides: 18. The CDR3 loop is CASSPARTAGGPSTQYF. The DNA of the CDR3 is TGTGCCAGCAGTCCTGCCCGGACTGCGGGGGGGCCAAGCACGCAGTATTTT.

This clone was picked up a small number of times. The chain carries TRBV7-2 and TRBJ2-5; 9 nucleotides match TRBD2. Germline V lookup: CDR1 SGHTA, CDR2 FQGNSA. V was clipped by 8 bases and J by 1 base; unmatched bases: 5. CDR3 size: 14 residues. The CDR3 loop reads CASARGGVQETQYF. CDR3 sequence (DNA): TGTGCCAGCGCGCGCGGGGGGGTCCAAGAGACCCAGTACTTC.

This CDR3 reads CASSWGTGAGTEAFF. The CDR3 region has the DNA TGTGCCAGCAGCTGGGGGACAGGCGCCGGGACTGAAGCTTTCTTT. V and J are TRBV5-4 and TRBJ1-1, with 8 bases lining up with TRBD1. J was trimmed by 5 bases and V by 3 bases; bases with no gene match: 9. The CDR3 covers 15 residues. From germline, CDR1 is SGHNT and CDR2 YYREEE (reference sequence).

The chain combines TRBV7-8 with TRBJ1-4; D is possibly TRBD1 (6 bases). This CDR3 comprises 15 residues. Trimming left V 5 bases short and J 8 bases short, with 18 bases between. The germline V gene has CDR1 SGHVS and CDR2 FQNEAQ. CDR3 sequence: CASSPREGVREKLFF. DNA of the CDR3: TGTGCCAGCAGCCCGAGGGAGGGGGTCCGGGAAAAACTGTTTTTT.